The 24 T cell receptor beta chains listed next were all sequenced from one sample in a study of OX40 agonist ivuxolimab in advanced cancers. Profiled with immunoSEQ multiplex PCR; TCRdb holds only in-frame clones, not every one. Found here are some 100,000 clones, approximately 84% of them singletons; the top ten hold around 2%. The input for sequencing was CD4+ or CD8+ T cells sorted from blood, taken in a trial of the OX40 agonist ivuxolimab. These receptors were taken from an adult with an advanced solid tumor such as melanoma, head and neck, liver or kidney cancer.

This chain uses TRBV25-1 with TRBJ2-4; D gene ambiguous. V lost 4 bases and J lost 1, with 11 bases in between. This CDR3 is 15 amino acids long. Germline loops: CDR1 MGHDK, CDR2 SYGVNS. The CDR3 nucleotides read TGTGCCAGCAGTGTTGAAGGCCCGGCCAAAAACATTCAGTACTTC. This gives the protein CASSVEGPAKNIQYF.

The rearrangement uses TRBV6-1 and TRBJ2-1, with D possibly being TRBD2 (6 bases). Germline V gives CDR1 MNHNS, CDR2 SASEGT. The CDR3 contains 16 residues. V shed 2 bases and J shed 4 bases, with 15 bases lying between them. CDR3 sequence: CASSEMRGGLYNEQFF. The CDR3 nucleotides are TGTGCCAGCAGTGAAATGCGGGGCGGCTTATACAATGAGCAGTTCTTC.

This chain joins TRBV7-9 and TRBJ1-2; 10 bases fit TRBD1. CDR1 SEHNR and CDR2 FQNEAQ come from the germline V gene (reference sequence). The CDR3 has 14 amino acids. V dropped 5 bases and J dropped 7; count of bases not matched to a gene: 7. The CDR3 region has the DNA TGTGCCAGCAGCCCAGCGGGACAGGGGTCTGGCTACACCTTC. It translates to CASSPAGQGSGYTF.

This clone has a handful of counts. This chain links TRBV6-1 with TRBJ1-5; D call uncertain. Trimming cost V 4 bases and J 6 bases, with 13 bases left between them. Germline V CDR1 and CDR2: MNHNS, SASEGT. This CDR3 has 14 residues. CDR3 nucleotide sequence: TGTGCCAGCAGTGCTACAAGGGCGATTCAGCCCCAGCATTTT. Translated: CASSATRAIQPQHF.

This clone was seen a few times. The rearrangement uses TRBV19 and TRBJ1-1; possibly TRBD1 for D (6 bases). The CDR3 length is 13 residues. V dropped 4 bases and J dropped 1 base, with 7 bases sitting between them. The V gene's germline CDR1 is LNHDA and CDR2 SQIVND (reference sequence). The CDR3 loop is CASSRQENTEAFF. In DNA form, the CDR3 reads TGTGCCAGTAGTAGACAGGAGAACACTGAAGCTTTCTTT.

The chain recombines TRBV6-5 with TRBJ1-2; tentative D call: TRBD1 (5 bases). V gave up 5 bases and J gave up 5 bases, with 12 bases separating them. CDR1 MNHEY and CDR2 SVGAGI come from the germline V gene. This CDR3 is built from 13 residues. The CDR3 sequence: CASSPRDLYGYTF. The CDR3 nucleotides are TGTGCCAGCAGTCCCAGGGATCTTTATGGCTACACCTTC.

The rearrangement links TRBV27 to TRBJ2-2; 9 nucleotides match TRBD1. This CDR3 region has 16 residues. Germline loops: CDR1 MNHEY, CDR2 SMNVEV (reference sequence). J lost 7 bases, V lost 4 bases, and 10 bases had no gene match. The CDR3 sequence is CASSSPGTGKVGELFF. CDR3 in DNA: TGTGCCAGCAGTTCACCCGGGACAGGGAAGGTCGGGGAGCTGTTTTTT.

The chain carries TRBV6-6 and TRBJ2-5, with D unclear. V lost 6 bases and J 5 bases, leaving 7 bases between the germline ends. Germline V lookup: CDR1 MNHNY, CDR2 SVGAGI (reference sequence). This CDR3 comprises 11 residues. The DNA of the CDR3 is TGTGCCAGCAGCTACCTGGAGACCCAGTACTTC. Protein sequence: CASSYLETQYF.

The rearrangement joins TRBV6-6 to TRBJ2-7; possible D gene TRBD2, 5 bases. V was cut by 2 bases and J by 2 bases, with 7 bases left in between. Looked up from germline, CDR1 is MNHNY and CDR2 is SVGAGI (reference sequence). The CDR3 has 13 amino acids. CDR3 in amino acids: CASSYKLAYEQYF. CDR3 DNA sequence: TGTGCCAGCAGTTACAAACTAGCCTACGAGCAGTACTTC.

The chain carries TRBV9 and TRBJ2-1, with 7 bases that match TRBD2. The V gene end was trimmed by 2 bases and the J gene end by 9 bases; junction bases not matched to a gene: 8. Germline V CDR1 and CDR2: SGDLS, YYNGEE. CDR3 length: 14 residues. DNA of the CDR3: TGTGCCAGCAGCGTGGGGACTACCCCGTTTGAGCAGTTCTTC. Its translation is CASSVGTTPFEQFF.

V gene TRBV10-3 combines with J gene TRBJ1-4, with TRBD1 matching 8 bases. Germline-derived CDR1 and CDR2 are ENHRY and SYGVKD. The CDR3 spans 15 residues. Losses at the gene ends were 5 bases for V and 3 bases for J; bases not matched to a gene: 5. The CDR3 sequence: CAISSDRGANEKLFF. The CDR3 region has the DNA TGTGCCATCAGTTCTGACAGGGGAGCTAATGAAAAACTGTTTTTT.

Written as DNA, the CDR3 is TGTGCCAGTGGCGGTGGAGTTAGTGGGGAGCTGTTTTTT. It codes for CASGGGVSGELFF. The chain carries TRBV6-5 and TRBJ2-2; unclear D gene. V gave up 9 bases and J gave up 8 bases, with 16 bases separating them. Looked up from germline, CDR1 is MNHEY and CDR2 is SVGAGI. The length of the CDR3 is 13 residues.

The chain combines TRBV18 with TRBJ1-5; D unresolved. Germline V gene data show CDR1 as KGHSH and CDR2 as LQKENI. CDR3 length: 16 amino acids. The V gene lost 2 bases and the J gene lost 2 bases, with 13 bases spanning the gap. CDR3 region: CASSPNGGVGNQPQHF. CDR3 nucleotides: TGTGCCAGCTCACCAAATGGAGGCGTCGGCAATCAGCCCCAGCATTTT.

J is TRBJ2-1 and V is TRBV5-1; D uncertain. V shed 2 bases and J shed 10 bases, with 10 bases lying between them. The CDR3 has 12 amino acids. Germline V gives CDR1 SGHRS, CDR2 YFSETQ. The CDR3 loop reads CASSFDGWEQFF. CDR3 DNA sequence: TGCGCCAGCAGCTTTGATGGTTGGGAGCAGTTCTTC.

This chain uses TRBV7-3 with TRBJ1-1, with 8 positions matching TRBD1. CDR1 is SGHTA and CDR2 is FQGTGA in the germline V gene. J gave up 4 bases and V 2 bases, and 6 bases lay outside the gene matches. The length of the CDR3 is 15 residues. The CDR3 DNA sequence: TGTGCCAGCAGCTTAGTAGGGACAGGACTCACTGAAGCTTTCTTT. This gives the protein CASSLVGTGLTEAFF.

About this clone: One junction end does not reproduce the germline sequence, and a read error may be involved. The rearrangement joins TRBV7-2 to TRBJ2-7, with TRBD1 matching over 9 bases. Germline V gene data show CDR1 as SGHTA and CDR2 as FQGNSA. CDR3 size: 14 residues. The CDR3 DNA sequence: TGTGCCAGCAGCAAGGACAGGGGTTCCTCCGAGCAGTACTTC. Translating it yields CASSKDRGSSEQYF.

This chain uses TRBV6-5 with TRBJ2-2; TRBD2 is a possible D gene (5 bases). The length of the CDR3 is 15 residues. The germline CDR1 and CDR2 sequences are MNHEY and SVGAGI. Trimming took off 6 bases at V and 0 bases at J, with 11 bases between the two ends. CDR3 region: CASRRAGTNTGELFF. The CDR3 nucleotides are TGTGCCAGCAGGAGGGCGGGTACGAACACCGGGGAGCTGTTTTTT.

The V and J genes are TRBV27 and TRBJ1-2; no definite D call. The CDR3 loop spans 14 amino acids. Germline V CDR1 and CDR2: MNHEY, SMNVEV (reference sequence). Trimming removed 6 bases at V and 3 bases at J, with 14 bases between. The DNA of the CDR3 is TGTGCCAGCAGATCCCGAGGCATAGACTATGGCTACACCTTC. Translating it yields CASRSRGIDYGYTF.

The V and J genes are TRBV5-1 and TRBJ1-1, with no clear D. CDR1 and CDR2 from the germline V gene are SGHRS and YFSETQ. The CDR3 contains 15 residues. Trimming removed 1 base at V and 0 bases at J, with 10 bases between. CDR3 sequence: CASSLRFPVNTEAFF. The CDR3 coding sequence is TGCGCCAGCAGCTTGAGATTCCCAGTGAACACTGAAGCTTTCTTT.

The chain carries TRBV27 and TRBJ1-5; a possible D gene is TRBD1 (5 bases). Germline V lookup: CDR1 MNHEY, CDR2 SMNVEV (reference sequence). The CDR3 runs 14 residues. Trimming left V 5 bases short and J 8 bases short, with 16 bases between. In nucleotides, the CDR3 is TGTGCCAGCAGTCCCGGCGGGGGGAAGGAGCCCCAGCATTTT. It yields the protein CASSPGGGKEPQHF.

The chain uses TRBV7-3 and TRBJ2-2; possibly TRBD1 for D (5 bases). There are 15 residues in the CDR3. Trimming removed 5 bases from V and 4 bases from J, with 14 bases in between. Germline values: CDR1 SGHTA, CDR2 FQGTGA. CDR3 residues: CASSPDAGRTGELFF. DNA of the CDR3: TGTGCCAGCAGCCCCGACGCAGGGCGCACCGGGGAGCTGTTTTTT.

CDR3 DNA: TGTGCCAGCAGCGAGGGGAGCCGGGACCCTGGGGGCGAGCAGTACTTC. It specifies CASSEGSRDPGGEQYF. The J gene is TRBJ2-7, the V gene TRBV11-3; perhaps D is TRBD1 or TRBD2 (5 bases each). Germline V lookup: CDR1 SGHNT, CDR2 YENEEA. The CDR3 extends over 16 amino acids. Trimming shortened V by 5 bases and J by 6 bases, and 23 bases separated the two germline ends.

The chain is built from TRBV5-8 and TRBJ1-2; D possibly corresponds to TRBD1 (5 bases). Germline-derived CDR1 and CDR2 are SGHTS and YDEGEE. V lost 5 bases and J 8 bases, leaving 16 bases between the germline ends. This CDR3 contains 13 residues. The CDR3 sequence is CASSSSGLSGYTF. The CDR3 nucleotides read TGTGCCAGCAGTTCTTCAGGGTTGTCGGGCTACACCTTC.

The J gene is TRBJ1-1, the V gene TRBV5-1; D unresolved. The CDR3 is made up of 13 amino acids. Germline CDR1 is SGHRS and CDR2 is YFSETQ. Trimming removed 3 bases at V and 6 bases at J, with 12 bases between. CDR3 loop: CASSSAREAEAFF. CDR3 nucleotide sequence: TGCGCCAGCAGCTCGGCTAGGGAAGCTGAAGCTTTCTTT.